Listed below are T cell receptor beta chains from one sample, sequenced in a study of identical twins. TCRdb used MiXCR to reprocess the 5' RACE reads, holding one entry per CDR3 protein. Here the sample spans approximately 670,000 distinct CDR3 sequences, around 6% being singletons. The sequenced material came from naive T cells sorted from blood. The receptors derive from a man between 18 and 29 years old in good health. The CDR3 runs from the conserved cysteine through the conserved F or W. Each record gives: clone size, D gene, V gene, J gene, CDR3 DNA, CDR3 protein. A D gene is named only where the DNA matches it firmly. Part of the rows lack a size; the others show once, few, many or a class for expanded clones.

-	-	TRBV24-1	TRBJ2-1	TGTGCCACCGGGCCGGGGGAGAGCGTCTACAATGAGCAGTTCTTC	CATGPGESVYNEQFF
many	-	TRBV7-9	TRBJ2-1	TGTGCCAGCAGCTTAGTCTCCACCAATGAGCAGTTCTTC	CASSLVSTNEQFF
many	-	TRBV25-1	TRBJ1-1	TGTGCCAGCAGTGAAATTGATAGGGTGAACACTGAAGCTTTCTTT	CASSEIDRVNTEAFF
many	-	TRBV20-1	TRBJ1-5	TGCAGTGCTAGAGTGGGGCAGGGGAATCAGCCCCAGCATTTT	CSARVGQGNQPQHF
-	TRBD2	TRBV5-1	TRBJ2-1	TGCGCCAGCAGCTATGGACTAGCGGGAGGGTATGAGCAGTTCTTC	CASSYGLAGGYEQFF
-	TRBD1	TRBV20-1	TRBJ2-5	TGCAGTGCTAGAGTCCGGGACAGGGAGACCCAGTACTTC	CSARVRDRETQYF
many	-	TRBV11-2	TRBJ2-3	TGTGCCAGCAGCACTAAAGCTACGGAGGGTACAGATACGCAGTATTTT	CASSTKATEGTDTQYF
-	-	TRBV12-3/TRBV12-4	TRBJ2-7	TGTGCCAGCAGTTTCGACAGGAGAATCGAGCAGTACTTC	CASSFDRRIEQYF
-	TRBD2	TRBV7-8	TRBJ2-1	TGTGCCAGCAGCTTAGCACTAGCGGGAGGAGGCTACAATGAGCAGTTCTTC	CASSLALAGGGYNEQFF
many	TRBD2	TRBV5-1	TRBJ2-1	TGCGCCAGCAGCTTCCGGTCGTCTAGCGGGAATAATGAGCAGTTCTTC	CASSFRSSSGNNEQFF
-	-	TRBV6-5	TRBJ1-3	TGTGCCAGCAGTTACTCGATTACAGGCTCTGGAAACACCATATATTTT	CASSYSITGSGNTIYF
many	-	TRBV20-1	TRBJ2-3	TGCAGTGCTAGTCCTAGCGGCACAGATACGCAGTATTTT	CSASPSGTDTQYF
many	-	TRBV12-3/TRBV12-4	TRBJ2-1	TGTGCCAGCTCCGAGGAATACAATGAGCAGTTCTTC	CASSEEYNEQFF
many	-	TRBV9	TRBJ2-2	TGTGCCAGCAGCGTAGTTACTAGTAGGAACACCGGGGAGCTGTTTTTT	CASSVVTSRNTGELFF
many	-	TRBV12-3/TRBV12-4	TRBJ1-2	TGTGCCAGCAGTTTGCGGGAATCCTATGGCTACACCTTC	CASSLRESYGYTF
few	-	TRBV6-1	TRBJ2-2	TGTGCCAGCAGAATGTGGTCGAACACCGGGGAGCTGTTTTTT	CASRMWSNTGELFF
-	TRBD2	TRBV6-2/TRBV6-3	TRBJ2-7	TGTGCCAGCAGCCCGGGACGGCTACTAGCGGACTCCTACGAGCAGTACTTC	CASSPGRLLADSYEQYF
-	-	TRBV7-2	TRBJ2-7	TGTGCCAGCAGCCTCGGACAGATCGGGCTATACGAGCAGTACTTC	CASSLGQIGLYEQYF
-	TRBD2	TRBV20-1	TRBJ2-7	TGCAGTGCTCCCTCTAGCGGAAACTACGAGCAGTACTTC	CSAPSSGNYEQYF
few	TRBD2	TRBV20-1	TRBJ2-3	TGCAGTGCTAGTCCGACTAGCGGGCTAACAGATACGCAGTATTTT	CSASPTSGLTDTQYF